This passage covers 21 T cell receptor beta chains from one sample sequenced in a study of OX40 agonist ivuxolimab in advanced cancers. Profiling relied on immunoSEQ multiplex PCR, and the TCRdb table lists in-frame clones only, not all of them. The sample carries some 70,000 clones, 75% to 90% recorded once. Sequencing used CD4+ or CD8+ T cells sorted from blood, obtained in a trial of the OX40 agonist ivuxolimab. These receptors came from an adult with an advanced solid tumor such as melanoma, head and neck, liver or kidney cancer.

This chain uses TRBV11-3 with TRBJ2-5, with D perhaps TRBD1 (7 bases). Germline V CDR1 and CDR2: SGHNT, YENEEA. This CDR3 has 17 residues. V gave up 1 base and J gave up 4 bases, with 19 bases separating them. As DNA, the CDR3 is TGTGCCAGCAGCTTAGGACTCTCTCCGCAGGGGGGAGAGACCCAGTACTTC. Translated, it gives CASSLGLSPQGGETQYF. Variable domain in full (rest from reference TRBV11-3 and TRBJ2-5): EAGVVQSPRYKIIEKKQPVAFWCNPISGHNTLYWYLQNLGQGPELLIRYENEEAVDDSQLPKDRFSAERLKGVDSTLKIQPAELGDSAVYLCASSLGLSPQGGETQYFGPGTRLLVL.

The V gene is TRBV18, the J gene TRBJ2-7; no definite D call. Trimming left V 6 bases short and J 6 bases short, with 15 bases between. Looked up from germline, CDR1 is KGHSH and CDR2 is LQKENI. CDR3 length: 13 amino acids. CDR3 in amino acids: CASSLKELGEQYF. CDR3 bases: TGTGCCAGCTCTTTGAAGGAGTTGGGCGAGCAGTACTTC. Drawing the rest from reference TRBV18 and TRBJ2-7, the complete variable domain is NAGVMQNPRHLVRRRGQEARLRCSPMKGHSHVYWYRQLPEEGLKFMVYLQKENIIDESGMPKERFSAEFPKEGPSILRIQQVVRGDSAAYFCASSLKELGEQYFGPGTRLTVT.

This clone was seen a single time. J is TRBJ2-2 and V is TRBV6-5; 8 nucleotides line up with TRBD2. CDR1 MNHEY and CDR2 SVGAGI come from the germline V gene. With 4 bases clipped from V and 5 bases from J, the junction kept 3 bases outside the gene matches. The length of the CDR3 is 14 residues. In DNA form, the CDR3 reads TGTGCCAGCAGTTTGGCGGGGGGTACCGGGGAGCTGTTTTTT. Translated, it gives CASSLAGGTGELFF.

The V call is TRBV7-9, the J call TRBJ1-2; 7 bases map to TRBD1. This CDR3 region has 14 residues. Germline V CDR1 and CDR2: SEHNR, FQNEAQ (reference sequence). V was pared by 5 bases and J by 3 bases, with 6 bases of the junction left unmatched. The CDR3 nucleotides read TGTGCCAGCAGCGCCGAGGGGGCGGACTATGGCTACACCTTC. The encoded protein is CASSAEGADYGYTF.

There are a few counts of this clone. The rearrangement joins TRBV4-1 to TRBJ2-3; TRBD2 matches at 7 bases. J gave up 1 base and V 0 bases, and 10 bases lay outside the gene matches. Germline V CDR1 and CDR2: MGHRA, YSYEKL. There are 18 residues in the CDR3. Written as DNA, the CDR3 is TGCGCCAGCAGCCAAGAATTATGGGGCGGGGGAGGCACAGATACGCAGTATTTT. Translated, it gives CASSQELWGGGGTDTQYF.

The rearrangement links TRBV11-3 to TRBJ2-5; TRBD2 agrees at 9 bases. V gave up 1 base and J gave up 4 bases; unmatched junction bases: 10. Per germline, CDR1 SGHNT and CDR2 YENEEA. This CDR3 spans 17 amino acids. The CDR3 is CASSLARDSGGSETQYF. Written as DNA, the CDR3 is TGTGCCAGCAGCTTAGCGCGGGATAGCGGGGGTTCAGAGACCCAGTACTTC. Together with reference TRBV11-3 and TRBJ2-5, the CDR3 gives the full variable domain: EAGVVQSPRYKIIEKKQPVAFWCNPISGHNTLYWYLQNLGQGPELLIRYENEEAVDDSQLPKDRFSAERLKGVDSTLKIQPAELGDSAVYLCASSLARDSGGSETQYFGPGTRLLVL.

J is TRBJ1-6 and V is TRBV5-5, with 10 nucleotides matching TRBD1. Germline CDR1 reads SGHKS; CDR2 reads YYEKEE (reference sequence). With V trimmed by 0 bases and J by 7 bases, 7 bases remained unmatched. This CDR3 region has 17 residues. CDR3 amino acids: CASSLARQGAGNSPLHF. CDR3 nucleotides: TGTGCCAGCAGCTTGGCAAGACAGGGGGCGGGAAATTCACCCCTCCACTTT.

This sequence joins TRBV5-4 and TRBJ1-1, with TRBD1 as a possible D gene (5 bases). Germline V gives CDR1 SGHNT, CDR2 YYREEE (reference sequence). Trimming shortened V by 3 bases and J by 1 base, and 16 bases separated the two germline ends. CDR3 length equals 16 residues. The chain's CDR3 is CASSSRRQNPNTEAFF. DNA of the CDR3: TGTGCCAGCAGCTCCCGACGACAGAATCCGAACACTGAAGCTTTCTTT.

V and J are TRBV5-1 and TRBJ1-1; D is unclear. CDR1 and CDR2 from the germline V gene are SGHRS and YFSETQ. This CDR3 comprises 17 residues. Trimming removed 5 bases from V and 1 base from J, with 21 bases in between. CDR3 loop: CASRDIGSVRENTEAFF. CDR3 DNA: TGCGCCAGCAGAGACATAGGGTCGGTCCGGGAGAACACTGAAGCTTTCTTT.

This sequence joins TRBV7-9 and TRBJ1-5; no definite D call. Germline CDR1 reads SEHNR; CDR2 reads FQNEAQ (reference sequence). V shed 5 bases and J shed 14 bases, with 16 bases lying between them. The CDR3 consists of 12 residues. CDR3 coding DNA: TGTGCCAGCAGCCCCGGACGGGCATTGAAGCATTTT. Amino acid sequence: CASSPGRALKHF. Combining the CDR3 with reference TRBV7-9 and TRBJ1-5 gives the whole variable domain DTGVSQNPRHKITKRGQNVTFRCDPISEHNRLYWYRQTLGQGPEFLTYFQNEAQLEKSRLLSDRFSAERPKGSFSTLEIQRTEQGDSAMYLCASSPGRALKHFGDGTRLSIL.

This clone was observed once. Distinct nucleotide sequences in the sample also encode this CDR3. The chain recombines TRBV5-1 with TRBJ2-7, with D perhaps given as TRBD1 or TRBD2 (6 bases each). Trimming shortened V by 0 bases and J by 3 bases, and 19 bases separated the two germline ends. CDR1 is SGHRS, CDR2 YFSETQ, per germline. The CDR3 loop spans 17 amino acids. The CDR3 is CASSLGGLSGTYYEQYF. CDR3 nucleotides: TGCGCCAGCAGCTTGGGGGGGCTCTCCGGGACTTACTACGAGCAGTACTTC.

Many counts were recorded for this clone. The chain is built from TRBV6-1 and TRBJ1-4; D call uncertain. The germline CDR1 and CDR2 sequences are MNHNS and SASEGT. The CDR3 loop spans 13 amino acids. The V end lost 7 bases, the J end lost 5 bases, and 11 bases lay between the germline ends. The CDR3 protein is CASNWQRNEKLFF. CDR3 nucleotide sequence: TGTGCCAGCAACTGGCAGAGAAATGAAAAACTGTTTTTT.

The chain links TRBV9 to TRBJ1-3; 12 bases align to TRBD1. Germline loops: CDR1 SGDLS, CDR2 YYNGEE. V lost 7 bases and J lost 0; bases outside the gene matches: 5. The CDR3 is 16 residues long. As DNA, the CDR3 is TGTGCCAGCGGGACAGGGGGCACCAGCTCTGGAAACACCATATATTTT. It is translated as CASGTGGTSSGNTIYF. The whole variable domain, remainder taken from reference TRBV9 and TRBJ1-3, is DSGVTQTPKHLITATGQRVTLRCSPRSGDLSVYWYQQSLDQGLQFLIQYYNGEERAKGNILERFSAQQFPDLHSELNLSSLELGDSALYFCASGTGGTSSGNTIYFGEGSWLTVV.

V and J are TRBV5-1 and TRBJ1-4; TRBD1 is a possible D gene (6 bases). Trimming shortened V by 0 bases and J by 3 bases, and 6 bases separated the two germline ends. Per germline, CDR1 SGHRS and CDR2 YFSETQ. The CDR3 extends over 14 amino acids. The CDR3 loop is CASSLEGANEKLFF. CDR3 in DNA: TGCGCCAGCAGCTTGGAGGGGGCTAATGAAAAACTGTTTTTT.

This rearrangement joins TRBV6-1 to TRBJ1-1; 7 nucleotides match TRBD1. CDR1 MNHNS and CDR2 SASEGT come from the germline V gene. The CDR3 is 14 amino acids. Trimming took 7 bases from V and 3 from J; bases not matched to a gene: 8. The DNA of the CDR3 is TGTGCCAGCAACGTACAGGGGACCTACACTGAAGCTTTCTTT. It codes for CASNVQGTYTEAFF.

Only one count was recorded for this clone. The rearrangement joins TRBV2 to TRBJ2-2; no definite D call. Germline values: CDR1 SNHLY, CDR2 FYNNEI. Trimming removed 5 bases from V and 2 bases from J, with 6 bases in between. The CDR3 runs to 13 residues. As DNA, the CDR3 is TGTGCCAGCAGTCTAGGTAACACCGGGGAGCTGTTTTTT. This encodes CASSLGNTGELFF.

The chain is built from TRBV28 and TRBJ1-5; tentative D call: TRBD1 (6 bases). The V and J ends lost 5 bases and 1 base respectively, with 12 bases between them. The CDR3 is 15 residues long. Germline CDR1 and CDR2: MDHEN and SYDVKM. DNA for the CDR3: TGTGCCAGCAGTCGGCCCGGACAGAGCAATCAGCCCCAGCATTTT. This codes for CASSRPGQSNQPQHF.

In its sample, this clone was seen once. The CDR3 region has the DNA TGTGCCAGCAGCTTACAGACAGGCGTGATGGAAGCTTTCTTT. This codes for CASSLQTGVMEAFF. The chain combines TRBV7-8 with TRBJ1-1, with D possibly matching TRBD1 (6 bases). The germline V gene encodes CDR1 SGHVS and CDR2 FQNEAQ. This CDR3 contains 14 residues. The V gene lost 2 bases and the J gene lost 8 bases, with 15 bases spanning the gap.

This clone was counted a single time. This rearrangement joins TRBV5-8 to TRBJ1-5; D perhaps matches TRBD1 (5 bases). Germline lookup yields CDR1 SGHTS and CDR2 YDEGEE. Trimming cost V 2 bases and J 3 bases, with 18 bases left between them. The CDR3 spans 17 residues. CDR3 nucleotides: TGTGCCAGCAGCTTCTCCTTCGGGACGGCCCCCAATCAGCCCCAGCATTTT. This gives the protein CASSFSFGTAPNQPQHF. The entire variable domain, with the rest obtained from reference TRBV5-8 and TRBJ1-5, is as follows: EAGVTQSPTHLIKTRGQQATLRCSPISGHTSVYWYQQALGLGLQFLLWYDEGEERNRGNFPPRFSGRQFPNYSSELNVNALELEDSALYLCASSFSFGTAPNQPQHFGDGTRLSIL.

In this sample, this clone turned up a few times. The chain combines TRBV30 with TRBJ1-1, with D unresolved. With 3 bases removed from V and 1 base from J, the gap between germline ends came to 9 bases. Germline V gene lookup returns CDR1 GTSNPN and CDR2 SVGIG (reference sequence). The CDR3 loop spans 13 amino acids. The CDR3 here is CAWRRRGNTEAFF. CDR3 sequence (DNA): TGTGCCTGGAGAAGACGGGGGAACACTGAAGCTTTCTTT.

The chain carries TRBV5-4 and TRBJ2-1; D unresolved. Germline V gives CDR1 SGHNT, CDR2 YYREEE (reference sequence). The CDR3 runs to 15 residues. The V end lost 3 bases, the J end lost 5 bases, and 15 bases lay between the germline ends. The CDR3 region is CASSSYSGPDNEQFF. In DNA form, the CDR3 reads TGTGCCAGCAGCTCCTACTCCGGGCCCGACAATGAGCAGTTCTTC.